This record covers a single TCR beta chain. Its antigen is undetermined. None of the patients had undergone any treatment ahead of thyroid surgery. This entry belongs to a study of metastatic and nonmetastatic thyroid tumors. For the study at large: Repertoires from blood and tumor or nodule tissue of malignant and benign thyroid patients were compared.

In germline, CDR1 is SGHDN, CDR2 FVKESK. Germline trimming cut 0 bases from V and 6 bases from J; bases unmatched to any gene: 13. This CDR3 comprises 18 residues. General study results and limits: When malignant thyroid tumors were compared with benign nodules, TCR beta diversity was reportedly significantly higher in the malignant tumors. This held in both blood and tumor samples.

TCRdb re-called clones via MiXCR from the PCR reads. This table has 45,000 or so clones, roughly 3.9% appearing once. J is TRBJ2-3 and V is TRBV14; 9 bases are shared with TRBD2. The clonotype was recovered from a female donor with papillary thyroid cancer or a benign thyroid nodule (not recorded which). Some clones in this sample may be carry-over from other donors' samples. Sequenced: blood. The CDR3 DNA sequence: TGTGCCAGCAGCCAAGATCGGAGGGCTAGCGGGGACCGGGATACGCAGTATTTT. It translates to CASSQDRRASGDRDTQYF.